One sample yielded the 14 T cell receptor beta chains listed below, sequenced in a study of T-cell memory formation after mild COVID-19. TCRdb fed the 5' RACE reads into MiXCR, producing one record per CDR3 protein. The data contain 90,000 to 120,000 distinct CDR3 sequences, 15% to 20% of them singletons. Material for sequencing was PBMCs or a T cell subset sorted from them (not recorded which). The source is a man between 18 and 35 years old who had mild COVID-19 (a few samples of this study predate the infection). Cell type and time point are not known.

Only a few counts were recorded for this clonotype. The CDR3 DNA reads TGCAGCGTCAGGAGATCCGGGCCCACGACCTACGAGCAGTACTTC. Translating gives CSVRRSGPTTYEQYF. The gene calls are TRBV29-1 and TRBJ2-7; D not certain. This CDR3 is 15 amino acids long. The ends were cut back, 6 bases at V and 2 bases at J, with 20 bases in the middle. Germline CDR1 SQVTM, CDR2 ANQGSEA.

This rearrangement joins TRBV7-3 to TRBJ2-3; D might be TRBD2 (7 bases). The CDR3 is 15 residues long. Germline assignment: CDR1 SGHTA and CDR2 FQGTGA. Trimming took off 1 base at V and 2 bases at J, with 10 bases between the two ends. In DNA form, the CDR3 reads TGTGCCAGCAGCTTAAGGGGGGGGCCCACAGATACGCAGTATTTT. As protein: CASSLRGGPTDTQYF. Based on the CDR3 plus reference TRBV7-3 and TRBJ2-3, the full variable domain is GAGVSQTPSNKVTEKGKYVELRCDPISGHTALYWYRQSLGQGPEFLIYFQGTGAADDSGLPNDRFFAVRPEGSVSTLKIQRTERGDSAVYLCASSLRGGPTDTQYFGPGTRLTVL.

This clonotype has only a few counts. The gene calls are TRBV5-5 and TRBJ2-2; TRBD1 matches 8 bases. This CDR3 is built from 15 residues. With V trimmed by 6 bases and J by 2 bases, 6 bases remained unmatched. Germline V gene sequence: CDR1 SGHKS, CDR2 YYEKEE (reference sequence). This CDR3 reads CASIIQGANTGELFF. DNA for the CDR3: TGTGCCAGCATTATCCAGGGGGCCAACACCGGGGAGCTGTTTTTT.

This clonotype was found a few times. The rearrangement uses TRBV20-1 and TRBJ2-3; D remains ambiguous. V gave up 6 bases and J gave up 3 bases, with 19 bases separating them. Germline V CDR1 and CDR2: DFQATT, SNEGSKA (reference sequence). The CDR3 contains 15 residues. The CDR3 DNA is TGCAGTGCCCTACGGACGCCACACGCAACAGATACGCAGTATTTT. Translating gives CSALRTPHATDTQYF.

The rearrangement uses TRBV9 and TRBJ1-2, with unresolved D. CDR1 and CDR2 (germline): SGDLS, YYNGEE. Trimming pared 1 base from V and 4 bases from J, leaving 5 bases between. The CDR3 spans 12 residues. CDR3 bases: TGTGCCAGCAGCGTATTCGGCTATGGCTACACCTTC. Encoded protein: CASSVFGYGYTF.

This chain uses TRBV9 with TRBJ2-5, with a possible D match to TRBD2 (6 bases). CDR1 and CDR2 (germline): SGDLS, YYNGEE. V was pared by 3 bases and J by 5 bases, with 14 bases between. The CDR3 spans 14 residues. CDR3 loop: CASSASTSTETQYF. The CDR3 nucleotides are TGTGCCAGCAGCGCTTCGACTAGTACTGAGACCCAGTACTTC.

In its sample, this clonotype was seen many times. The rearrangement uses TRBV3-1 and TRBJ2-3; 11 nucleotides align to TRBD2. The V gene end was trimmed by 3 bases and the J gene end by 1 base; junction bases not matched to a gene: 0. The CDR3 length is 15 residues. Germline V gene lookup returns CDR1 LGHDT and CDR2 YNNKEL (reference sequence). CDR3: CASSQTSGGTDTQYF. In DNA, the CDR3 is TGTGCCAGCAGCCAGACTAGCGGGGGCACAGATACGCAGTATTTT.

The chain is built from TRBV15 and TRBJ2-5; D possibly matches TRBD1 or TRBD2 (5 bases each). This CDR3 spans 15 amino acids. The V gene's germline CDR1 is LNHNV and CDR2 YYDKDF (reference sequence). The ends were cut back, 1 base at V and 2 bases at J, with 11 bases in the middle. The CDR3 DNA sequence: TGTGCCACCAGCAGAGTTGGGGGACCTCAAGAGACCCAGTACTTC. It translates to CATSRVGGPQETQYF.

This clonotype was detected ten times or more. The V gene is TRBV5-1, the J gene TRBJ1-2; no clear D gene. This CDR3 has 12 residues. CDR1 SGHRS and CDR2 YFSETQ come from the germline V gene. Trimming cost V 7 bases and J 5 bases, with 12 bases left between them. The CDR3 here is CASAAEGYGYTF. The CDR3 DNA reads TGCGCCAGCGCCGCAGAGGGATATGGCTACACCTTC.

The gene calls are TRBV20-1 and TRBJ2-7; the D is unclear. Germline CDR1 and CDR2: DFQATT and SNEGSKA (reference sequence). Trimming cost V 0 bases and J 5 bases, with 17 bases left between them. This CDR3 has 15 amino acids. The CDR3 loop is CSARDPIRFWDEQYF. The CDR3 nucleotides read TGCAGTGCTAGAGATCCAATAAGGTTCTGGGACGAGCAGTACTTC.

The CDR3, as DNA: TGCGCCAGCAGCTTGGCGGGGACAGGTCAAGAGACCCAGTACTTC. Translating it yields CASSLAGTGQETQYF. The genes are TRBV5-1 and TRBJ2-5, with 8 bases identical to TRBD1. The CDR3 has 15 residues. V was pared by 0 bases and J by 2 bases, with 3 bases of the junction left unmatched. From germline, CDR1 is SGHRS and CDR2 YFSETQ.

This clonotype was detected only a few times. The V call is TRBV29-1, the J call TRBJ2-3; 11 positions match TRBD2. V shed 8 bases, J shed 4 bases, and the junction held 8 bases outside the gene matches. Germline CDR1 is SQVTM and CDR2 is ANQGSEA. The CDR3 runs to 14 residues. CDR3 in amino acids: CSTRLAGFADTQYF. The CDR3 bases are TGCAGCACCCGACTAGCGGGGTTTGCAGATACGCAGTATTTT.

Only a few counts were recorded for this clonotype. The chain couples TRBV5-1 to TRBJ1-5; D gene ambiguous. Trimming removed 0 bases at V and 5 bases at J, with 6 bases between. The CDR3 totals 13 residues. CDR1 and CDR2 (germline): SGHRS, YFSETQ. As DNA, the CDR3 is TGCGCCAGCAGCTTGGGGAGGGATCAGCCCCAGCATTTT. This sequence encodes CASSLGRDQPQHF.

This clonotype was seen more than once but under ten times. The V call is TRBV5-1, the J call TRBJ2-1, with 7 bases fitting TRBD1. The CDR3 sequence is 13 residues long. The germline gives CDR1 SGHRS, CDR2 YFSETQ. V lost 4 bases, J lost 8 bases, and 6 bases stayed unmatched. CDR3 sequence: CASSPGTGDEQFF. The CDR3 DNA sequence: TGCGCCAGCAGCCCAGGCACAGGGGATGAGCAGTTCTTC.